Described below is a single T cell receptor (beta chain) sequence and its context. Tumor samples were obtained before definitive surgery or chemotherapy. This entry is derived from a study of high-grade serous ovarian cancer treatment subgroups. Germline V gives CDR1 SGHAT, CDR2 FQNNGV. The CDR3 sequence is 14 residues long. The V and J ends lost 3 bases and 1 base respectively, with 9 bases between them. TCRdb's table, derived via immunoSEQ multiplex PCR, lists solely in-frame clones and lacks some. In the table there are more than 2,500 clones, about 70% of which are singletons. The V call is TRBV11-2, the J call TRBJ2-5; D is unresolved. The sequence was obtained from a human donor with high-grade serous ovarian cancer. The specimen was tumor tissue. The CDR3 region has the DNA TGTGCCAGCAGCTTCACTCGCGGCCAAGAGACCCAGTACTTC. Residues: CASSFTRGQETQYF.